A single sample gave rise to the 28 T cell receptor beta chains below, sequenced in a study of blood T cell repertoires in COVID-19. Sequenced by immunoSEQ multiplex PCR; TCRdb stores in-frame clones only, minus some. The data hold about 430,000 clones, with approximately 91% observed a single time. Sequenced input: PBMCs or T cells enriched from blood (not recorded which). The source is a young woman who had been exposed to COVID-19.

This chain connects TRBV29-1 to TRBJ1-1, with 8 nucleotides matching TRBD1. Per germline, CDR1 SQVTM and CDR2 ANQGSEA. V dropped 5 bases and J dropped 4; count of bases not matched to a gene: 9. CDR3 length equals 14 residues. The CDR3 region has the DNA TGCAGCGTTTCCAGTGGACAGGGTATCACTGAAGCTTTCTTT. Its translation: CSVSSGQGITEAFF. The variable domain in full, with the rest retrieved from reference TRBV29-1 and TRBJ1-1, is SAVISQKPSRDICQRGTSLTIQCQVDSQVTMMFWYRQQPGQSLTLIATANQGSEATYESGFVIDKFPISRPNLTFSTLTVSNMSPEDSSIYLCSVSSGQGITEAFFGQGTRLTVV.

The V gene is TRBV15, the J gene TRBJ2-5; possible D gene TRBD1, 6 bases. Germline CDR1 LNHNV, CDR2 YYDKDF (reference sequence). Trimming pared 1 base from V and 1 base from J, leaving 10 bases between. This CDR3 contains 15 residues. The CDR3 DNA reads as TGTGCCACCAGCAGAGCTGGGGGCGGCCAAGAGACCCAGTACTTC. Its protein product is CATSRAGGGQETQYF.

The J gene is TRBJ2-1, the V gene TRBV30; 7 bases fit TRBD1. Germline CDR1 GTSNPN, CDR2 SVGIG (reference sequence). The CDR3 runs to 14 residues. V was clipped by 3 bases and J by 1 base; unmatched bases: 3. CDR3 loop: CAWSWTGSYNEQFF. The CDR3 DNA reads TGTGCCTGGAGCTGGACAGGATCCTACAATGAGCAGTTCTTC.

The rearrangement links TRBV5-5 to TRBJ2-7, with TRBD2 as a possible D gene (5 bases). CDR3 length: 13 residues. Germline CDR1 is SGHKS and CDR2 is YYEKEE (reference sequence). Trimming took 4 bases from V and 5 from J, leaving 13 bases between them. Here the CDR3 DNA reads TGTGCCAGCAGCGGTGACCTGGAGGACGAGCAGTACTTC. Translating gives CASSGDLEDEQYF.

J is TRBJ2-7 and V is TRBV11-2; 7 nucleotides align to TRBD2. Germline CDR1 SGHAT, CDR2 FQNNGV. Losses at the gene ends were 8 bases for V and 0 bases for J; bases not matched to a gene: 7. This CDR3 is built from 14 residues. CDR3 sequence (DNA): TGTGCCAGCTCCGGGCGGGGGAGCTCCTACGAGCAGTACTTC. It specifies CASSGRGSSYEQYF.

This chain links TRBV14 with TRBJ2-1; no reliable D call. The germline V gene encodes CDR1 SGHDN and CDR2 FVKESK. The CDR3 length is 15 residues. The V end was cut by 0 bases, the J end by 2 bases, with 8 bases between. The CDR3 loop is CASSQEDITYNEQFF. Here the CDR3 DNA reads TGTGCCAGCAGCCAAGAAGACATAACCTACAATGAGCAGTTCTTC.

The chain joins TRBV6-5 to TRBJ1-6, with TRBD1 matching 7 bases. This CDR3 has 15 residues. V shed 0 bases and J 10 bases; nucleotides not matched to a gene: 6. Germline V gives CDR1 MNHEY, CDR2 SVGAGI. CDR3 in amino acids: CASSYSYRGESPLHF. CDR3 nucleotides: TGTGCCAGCAGTTACTCCTACAGGGGTGAGTCACCCCTCCACTTT.

The chain joins TRBV5-1 to TRBJ2-1; perhaps TRBD1 as D (6 bases). CDR3 length equals 15 residues. The germline CDR1 and CDR2 sequences are SGHRS and YFSETQ. Trimming removed 0 bases from V and 1 base from J, with 8 bases in between. CDR3 region: CASSLGTASYNEQFF. The CDR3 DNA reads TGCGCCAGCAGCTTGGGGACAGCTTCCTACAATGAGCAGTTCTTC.

The chain carries TRBV7-9 and TRBJ1-2, with D perhaps TRBD1 (6 bases). The CDR3 loop spans 12 amino acids. Germline CDR1 SEHNR, CDR2 FQNEAQ (reference sequence). The V end was cut by 5 bases, the J end by 5 bases, with 9 bases between. The CDR3 loop reads CASSPQGYGYTF. The CDR3, as DNA: TGTGCCAGCAGCCCACAGGGATATGGCTACACCTTC. The full variable domain, rest sourced from reference TRBV7-9 and TRBJ1-2, is DTGVSQNPRHKITKRGQNVTFRCDPISEHNRLYWYRQTLGQGPEFLTYFQNEAQLEKSRLLSDRFSAERPKGSFSTLEIQRTEQGDSAMYLCASSPQGYGYTFGSGTRLTVV.

The CDR3 is CASSLGTGGLAGELFF. DNA of the CDR3: TGTGCCAGCAGTTTGGGTACAGGGGGGTTGGCCGGGGAGCTGTTTTTT. The rearrangement uses TRBV28 and TRBJ2-2, with 8 bases fitting TRBD1. The V gene's germline CDR1 is MDHEN and CDR2 SYDVKM. The CDR3 consists of 16 residues. V trimming: 3 bases; J trimming: 6 bases; junction bases outside the gene matches: 9.

This chain connects TRBV5-1 to TRBJ2-3; TRBD2 is a possible D gene (5 bases). This CDR3 contains 14 residues. Germline V lookup: CDR1 SGHRS, CDR2 YFSETQ. Trimming took 4 bases from V and 3 from J, leaving 12 bases between them. CDR3 bases: TGCGCCAGCAGCCCGGAGCGGACTACAGATACGCAGTATTTT. This sequence encodes CASSPERTTDTQYF.

The V gene is TRBV5-1, the J gene TRBJ2-3, with TRBD2 as a possible D gene (5 bases). V was clipped by 0 bases and J by 2 bases, with 13 bases between them. Germline V gene sequence: CDR1 SGHRS, CDR2 YFSETQ. The CDR3 runs to 16 residues. CDR3 DNA sequence: TGCGCCAGCAGCTTGGGGTCTAGCCGGTCCACAGATACGCAGTATTTT. It yields the protein CASSLGSSRSTDTQYF.

The chain couples TRBV4-3 to TRBJ2-3; 8 positions agree with TRBD2. The CDR3 sequence is 18 residues long. Looked up from germline, CDR1 is LGHNA and CDR2 is YSLEER. V lost 1 base to trimming and J lost 0 bases; unmatched junction nucleotides: 9. The CDR3 spells CASSQGAGSGTSTDTQYF. CDR3 DNA sequence: TGCGCCAGCAGCCAAGGGGCGGGTAGCGGGACTAGCACAGATACGCAGTATTTT.

J is TRBJ1-6 and V is TRBV28, with 7 bases lining up with TRBD1. The CDR3 is 15 residues long. Germline CDR1 reads MDHEN; CDR2 reads SYDVKM. Trimming at V came to 6 bases and at J to 7 bases, leaving 9 bases not matched to a gene. This chain's CDR3 is CASSKGTVGNSPLHF. CDR3 bases: TGTGCCAGCAGCAAAGGGACAGTCGGCAATTCACCCCTCCACTTT.

The DNA of the CDR3 is TGTGCCAGCAGTTTATTAGGCGGGAGAAGGGAGACCCAGTACTTC. The encoded protein is CASSLLGGRRETQYF. This chain uses TRBV28 with TRBJ2-5, with TRBD2 matching over 7 bases. After removal of 1 base from V and 5 bases from J, the junction contained 7 bases not matched to a gene. In germline, CDR1 is MDHEN, CDR2 SYDVKM. The CDR3 runs 15 residues.

V usage is TRBV3-1 (or the pseudogene TRBV3-2) and J usage is TRBJ1-1; D possibly corresponds to TRBD1 (5 bases). This CDR3 spans 15 amino acids. Per germline, CDR1 LGHDT and CDR2 YNNKEL (reference sequence). V dropped 4 bases and J dropped 1 base, with 13 bases sitting between them. The CDR3 region has the DNA TGTGCCAGCAGCCGGAGTGTCAGGGAGAACACTGAAGCTTTCTTT. It codes for CASSRSVRENTEAFF.

The rearrangement joins TRBV28 to TRBJ1-2; 8 bases are a match to TRBD1. The CDR3 contains 13 residues. Germline V gene lookup returns CDR1 MDHEN and CDR2 SYDVKM. Trimming at V came to 10 bases and at J to 7 bases, leaving 11 bases not matched to a gene. The CDR3 DNA reads as TGTGCCATCCTCAGGGGGCGCGGGGGTGGCTACACCTTC. As protein: CAILRGRGGGYTF.

This chain connects TRBV29-1 to TRBJ2-3, with 11 bases fitting TRBD2. CDR3 length equals 15 residues. V dropped 3 bases and J dropped 1; count of bases not matched to a gene: 3. Germline-derived CDR1 and CDR2 are SQVTM and ANQGSEA. The CDR3 nucleotides read TGCAGCGTTGATAGCGGGGGGGGAGGCACAGATACGCAGTATTTT. It yields the protein CSVDSGGGGTDTQYF.

The rearrangement uses TRBV7-9 and TRBJ2-5; 8 bases line up with TRBD1. The CDR3 length is 14 residues. V shed 5 bases and J 4 bases; nucleotides not matched to a gene: 6. Germline V gene data show CDR1 as SEHNR and CDR2 as FQNEAQ (reference sequence). CDR3 amino acids: CASSRGQGGETQYF. In nucleotides, the CDR3 is TGTGCCAGCAGCCGAGGACAGGGCGGAGAGACCCAGTACTTC.

The gene calls are TRBV28 and TRBJ1-1; D is undetermined. V was cut by 6 bases and J by 2 bases, with 7 bases left in between. This CDR3 is 12 amino acids long. Germline V CDR1 and CDR2: MDHEN, SYDVKM. The chain's CDR3 is CASSKLNTEAFF. In DNA, the CDR3 is TGTGCCAGCAGCAAACTCAACACTGAAGCTTTCTTT.

The chain employs TRBV5-1 and TRBJ2-3; 12 bases are shared with TRBD2. V shed 3 bases and J 2 bases; nucleotides not matched to a gene: 7. This CDR3 comprises 17 residues. In germline, CDR1 is SGHRS, CDR2 YFSETQ. In DNA form, the CDR3 reads TGCGCCAGCAGCTACCGAACTAGCGGGAGGATCACAGATACGCAGTATTTT. It codes for CASSYRTSGRITDTQYF.

In DNA form, the CDR3 reads TGTGCCACCAGCCCCACAGGGTCTGAAGCTTTCTTT. It codes for CATSPTGSEAFF. The chain has TRBV15 and TRBJ1-1; D is possibly TRBD1 (6 bases). Trimming left V 5 bases short and J 6 bases short, with 10 bases between. Germline-derived CDR1 and CDR2 are LNHNV and YYDKDF (reference sequence). The CDR3 covers 12 residues.

In its sample, this clone was seen once. V usage is TRBV7-8 and J usage is TRBJ2-7; D is ambiguous. Deletions cut 6 bases from V and 2 bases from J, with 14 bases between. The germline gives CDR1 SGHVS, CDR2 FQNEAQ. This CDR3 region has 14 residues. Here the CDR3 DNA reads TGTGCCAGCAGTCAAGTAATGCACACCTACGAGCAGTACTTC. Protein sequence: CASSQVMHTYEQYF.

The chain combines TRBV7-9 with TRBJ1-1; no clear D. This CDR3 is 12 amino acids long. V lost 5 bases, J lost 5 bases, and 9 bases lay in between. Germline V gene lookup returns CDR1 SEHNR and CDR2 FQNEAQ (reference sequence). The CDR3 DNA reads TGTGCCAGCAGCGCGACGGGGACTGAAGCTTTCTTT. Translated: CASSATGTEAFF.

This clone was seen a few times. V gene TRBV27 combines with J gene TRBJ1-2; tentatively, D is TRBD1 (6 bases). CDR1 is MNHEY and CDR2 is SMNVEV in the germline V gene (reference sequence). This CDR3 region has 15 residues. V dropped 0 bases and J dropped 4 bases, with 12 bases sitting between them. The CDR3 DNA is TGTGCCAGCAGTTTATCGACAGGATCCACCTATGGCTACACCTTC. Encoded protein: CASSLSTGSTYGYTF.

The chain is built from TRBV19 and TRBJ1-4; D gene uncertain. CDR1 and CDR2 (germline): LNHDA, SQIVND (reference sequence). The CDR3 is 15 amino acids. Trimming took 1 base from V and 5 from J, leaving 11 bases between them. CDR3 DNA sequence: TGTGCCAGTAGTATAGCCCGCTTGGAGAATGAAAAACTGTTTTTT. This gives the protein CASSIARLENEKLFF.

The table lists this clone with a count of one. In DNA, the CDR3 is TGTGCCAGCAGCGTAGGGGGGGGAGTTAATCAGCCCCAGCATTTT. Translated: CASSVGGGVNQPQHF. This chain uses TRBV9 with TRBJ1-5; D perhaps matches TRBD1 (5 bases). The V gene's germline CDR1 is SGDLS and CDR2 YYNGEE. Trimming removed 0 bases at V and 4 bases at J, with 11 bases between. The CDR3 covers 15 residues. The full variable domain, completed using reference TRBV9 and TRBJ1-5, is DSGVTQTPKHLITATGQRVTLRCSPRSGDLSVYWYQQSLDQGLQFLIQYYNGEERAKGNILERFSAQQFPDLHSELNLSSLELGDSALYFCASSVGGGVNQPQHFGDGTRLSIL.

The chain uses TRBV20-1 and TRBJ2-1, with D perhaps matching TRBD2 (6 bases). This CDR3 is built from 14 residues. Germline assignment: CDR1 DFQATT and CDR2 SNEGSKA (reference sequence). Trimming pared 3 bases from V and 0 bases from J, leaving 9 bases between. The CDR3 region is CSASAGSSYNEQFF. CDR3 nucleotides: TGCAGTGCTAGTGCGGGGAGCTCCTACAATGAGCAGTTCTTC.